This T cell receptor (beta chain) stems from a study of spatial heterogeneity in lung cancer. TCRdb re-analysed the 5' RACE reads in MiXCR, keeping a single row per CDR3 protein. The sample yields nearly 1,500 distinct CDR3 sequences, approximately 7.8% seen once. The time point here: sample taken at primary tumor resection. The sequenced material consisted of unsorted whole RNA from tumor, nontumor lung or frozen PBMC. The donors were 55 to 80 patients with non-small cell lung cancer that was early-stage and untreated. This clonotype was found a few times. The sample here was normal lung tissue next to the tumor, taken at surgery. This clonotype was obtained from a female donor with early-stage non-small cell lung cancer.

The DNA for the CDR3 is TGTGCCAGCACCGGCGGGACAGGGGGGACCGGGGAGCTGTTTTTT. Its translation is CASTGGTGGTGELFF. The chain employs TRBV2 and TRBJ2-2; 11 bases map to TRBD1. This CDR3 has 15 amino acids. The germline V gene has CDR1 SNHLY and CDR2 FYNNEI. Trimming took 7 bases from V and 5 from J; bases not matched to a gene: 6. The full variable domain, its missing parts supplied by reference TRBV2 and TRBJ2-2, is EPEVTQTPSHQVTQMGQEVILRCVPISNHLYFYWYRQILGQKVEFLVSFYNNEISEKSEIFDDQFSVERPDGSNFTLKIRSTKLEDSAMYFCASTGGTGGTGELFFGEGSRLTVL.